The present T cell receptor (beta chain) was sequenced within a study of blood T cell repertoires in COVID-19. Overall study: Both acute and convalescent COVID-19 samples were obtained from the United States, Italy and Spain.

The V end was cut by 1 base, the J end by 5 bases, with 9 bases between. Germline V gene data show CDR1 as LGHDT and CDR2 as YNNKEL (reference sequence). The CDR3 consists of 14 residues. Participants, 18 to 89 years old, spanned about 26 US areas. Donors were grouped by their self-reported clinical history. The authors' processing: Nucleated cell number was recorded as an estimate derived from reference gene primer amplification. Data came from immunoSEQ multiplex PCR; TCRdb stores just in-frame clones and leaves some out. That table gives V, J and clone size, and the DNA gave D and trimming. Among approximately 130,000 clones listed, 83% were seen once.

Material: PBMCs or T cells enriched from blood (not recorded which). The TCR was taken from a man under 40 who had recovered from COVID-19. V gene TRBV3-1 (or the pseudogene TRBV3-2) combines with J gene TRBJ1-5; a weak D match, TRBD1 (6 bases). As DNA, the CDR3 is TGTGCCAGCAGCCAAGGCTCAGGGGATCAGCCCCAGCATTTT. Translated, it gives CASSQGSGDQPQHF.